These 23 T cell receptor beta chains came from one sample sequenced in a study of early T cells in non-severe SARS-CoV-2 infection. TCRdb re-analysed the 5' RACE reads in MiXCR, keeping a single row per CDR3 protein. This sample has more than 45,000 distinct CDR3 sequences, with around 13% found just once. The specimen was whole blood. The origin of the receptors is an adult who was a healthcare worker with PCR-confirmed SARS-CoV-2 infection or an uninfected control (not recorded which).

The chain recombines TRBV6-5 with TRBJ1-5, with 11 bases lining up with TRBD1. This CDR3 spans 14 amino acids. CDR1 MNHEY and CDR2 SVGAGI come from the germline V gene. With V trimmed by 6 bases and J by 7 bases, 5 bases remained unmatched. CDR3 nucleotide sequence: TGTGCCAGCAGGAGGACAGGGGGCAGACAGCCCCAGCATTTT. Protein product: CASRRTGGRQPQHF.

This clonotype was recorded many times. V and J are TRBV7-9 and TRBJ2-6; either TRBD1 or TRBD2 may fit D (5 bases each). CDR3 size: 19 residues. Per the germline V gene, CDR1 is SEHNR and CDR2 is FQNEAQ (reference sequence). V shed 4 bases and J shed 0 bases, with 19 bases lying between them. CDR3 nucleotides: TGTGCCAGCAGCTCTTCGCTGGTATCAGGGAGCTCTGGGGCCAACGTCCTGACTTTC. Translating it yields CASSSSLVSGSSGANVLTF.

J is TRBJ2-7 and V is TRBV27, with 10 positions matching TRBD2. The CDR3 totals 16 residues. The germline CDR1 and CDR2 sequences are MNHEY and SMNVEV (reference sequence). The V segment lost 7 bases and the J segment 0 bases; nucleotides outside the gene matches: 9. CDR3 sequence reads: CASTPGLAESSYEQYF. For the CDR3, the DNA is TGTGCCAGCACCCCCGGACTAGCGGAAAGCTCCTACGAGCAGTACTTC.

This clonotype has ten or more counts. The chain uses TRBV28 and TRBJ2-5; D uncertain. The V gene's germline CDR1 is MDHEN and CDR2 SYDVKM. This CDR3 contains 12 residues. Trimming cost V 6 bases and J 5 bases, with 10 bases left between them. CDR3 in amino acids: CASSSRPETQYF. The CDR3 coding sequence is TGTGCCAGCAGCTCAAGGCCTGAGACCCAGTACTTC.

V and J are TRBV12-3 or TRBV12-4 and TRBJ2-2; possibly TRBD1 for D (5 bases). This CDR3 comprises 15 residues. V was pared by 6 bases and J by 0 bases, with 11 bases between. CDR3 sequence (DNA): TGTGCCAGCAGGCCGACAGCGTCGAACACCGGGGAGCTGTTTTTT. Protein sequence: CASRPTASNTGELFF.

This clonotype has just a few counts. The chain employs TRBV3-1 and TRBJ2-1; TRBD2 aligns across 10 bases. Germline assignment: CDR1 LGHDT and CDR2 YNNKEL (reference sequence). Trimming took 3 bases from V and 4 from J; bases not matched to a gene: 9. The CDR3 is 17 residues long. The CDR3 protein is CASSHGQTSGSYNEQFF. Written as DNA, the CDR3 is TGTGCCAGCAGCCATGGTCAGACTAGCGGGTCTTACAATGAGCAGTTCTTC.

The rearrangement links TRBV28 to TRBJ2-1, with unresolved D. There are 13 residues in the CDR3. V was pared by 2 bases and J by 4 bases, with 6 bases between. Germline V gene sequence: CDR1 MDHEN, CDR2 SYDVKM. The CDR3 region has the DNA TGTGCCAGCAGTTTAATAGGGTACAATGAGCAGTTCTTC. It translates to CASSLIGYNEQFF. The full variable domain, completed using reference TRBV28 and TRBJ2-1, is DVKVTQSSRYLVKRTGEKVFLECVQDMDHENMFWYRQDPGLGLRLIYFSYDVKMKEKGDIPEGYSVSREKKERFSLILESASTNQTSMYLCASSLIGYNEQFFGPGTRLTVL.

This clonotype was detected many times. The rearrangement joins TRBV10-3 to TRBJ2-3; 7 positions match TRBD1. This CDR3 is 13 amino acids long. After removal of 6 bases from V and 0 bases from J, the junction contained 0 bases not matched to a gene. Germline V gene data show CDR1 as ENHRY and CDR2 as SYGVKD. CDR3 amino acids: CAISRGSTDTQYF. In nucleotides, the CDR3 is TGTGCCATCAGCAGGGGGAGCACAGATACGCAGTATTTT.

This clonotype occurred a few times. The chain has TRBV7-3 and TRBJ1-1; D is perhaps TRBD1 (6 bases). Trimming left V 5 bases short and J 5 bases short, with 15 bases between. CDR1 is SGHTA, CDR2 FQGTGA, per germline. CDR3 length: 14 amino acids. The CDR3: CASSPQQGGTEAFF. For the CDR3, the DNA is TGTGCCAGCAGCCCTCAACAGGGCGGGACTGAAGCTTTCTTT. Looking up the rest from reference TRBV7-3 and TRBJ1-1 gives the full variable domain: GAGVSQTPSNKVTEKGKYVELRCDPISGHTALYWYRQSLGQGPEFLIYFQGTGAADDSGLPNDRFFAVRPEGSVSTLKIQRTERGDSAVYLCASSPQQGGTEAFFGQGTRLTVV.

The chain has TRBV5-1 and TRBJ2-5, with D perhaps being TRBD1 or TRBD2 (6 bases each). Germline V lookup: CDR1 SGHRS, CDR2 YFSETQ. This CDR3 contains 14 residues. V shed 1 base and J shed 1 base, with 8 bases lying between them. This chain's CDR3 is CASSLRGVQETQYF. CDR3 coding DNA: TGCGCCAGCAGCTTGAGGGGGGTCCAAGAGACCCAGTACTTC.

This clonotype appeared many times. The chain carries TRBV20-1 and TRBJ1-1, with D possibly matching TRBD1 (6 bases). CDR3 length equals 14 residues. Looked up from germline, CDR1 is DFQATT and CDR2 is SNEGSKA (reference sequence). V was cut by 3 bases and J by 2 bases, with 13 bases left in between. Here the CDR3 DNA reads TGCAGTGCTAGCATCCCGGGGGCCAACACTGAAGCTTTCTTT. Protein product: CSASIPGANTEAFF.

This clonotype was seen repeatedly, ten times or more. The rearrangement joins TRBV20-1 to TRBJ1-5, with 10 bases matching TRBD1. V was pared by 5 bases and J by 3 bases, with 4 bases of the junction left unmatched. The CDR3 is 14 amino acids. Germline lookup yields CDR1 DFQATT and CDR2 SNEGSKA (reference sequence). This CDR3 reads CSAGQGVFNQPQHF. For the CDR3, the DNA is TGCAGTGCTGGACAGGGGGTTTTCAATCAGCCCCAGCATTTT.

The V call is TRBV2, the J call TRBJ2-2, with D possibly being TRBD1 (6 bases). Germline CDR1 and CDR2: SNHLY and FYNNEI. The V end was cut by 9 bases, the J end by 2 bases, with 19 bases between. This CDR3 is built from 16 residues. Here the CDR3 reads CARGELQGQNTGELFF. CDR3 coding DNA: TGTGCCAGGGGAGAACTACAGGGACAAAACACCGGGGAGCTGTTTTTT.

The J gene is TRBJ2-4, the V gene TRBV7-9, with a tentative D call TRBD2 (5 bases). Trimming left V 5 bases short and J 5 bases short, with 10 bases between. There are 13 residues in the CDR3. Germline values: CDR1 SEHNR, CDR2 FQNEAQ (reference sequence). The CDR3 DNA is TGTGCCAGCAGCGGGAGTGGGGAAAACATTCAGTACTTC. Its translation: CASSGSGENIQYF.

The chain carries TRBV4-1 and TRBJ2-2; the D call may be TRBD1 or TRBD2 (5 bases each). CDR3 length equals 15 residues. Looked up from germline, CDR1 is MGHRA and CDR2 is YSYEKL. Trimming took off 0 bases at V and 5 bases at J, with 10 bases between the two ends. The CDR3 DNA sequence: TGCGCCAGCAGCCAAGATCGTTGGGGGACCGGGGAGCTGTTTTTT. Its translation: CASSQDRWGTGELFF.

The gene calls are TRBV5-1 and TRBJ1-1; 9 bases are a match to TRBD1. V lost 0 bases and J lost 5; bases outside the gene matches: 5. This CDR3 has 15 amino acids. The V gene's germline CDR1 is SGHRS and CDR2 YFSETQ. The CDR3 DNA reads TGCGCCAGCAGCTTGGTGGGACAGGGAGCGACTGAAGCTTTCTTT. Translating it yields CASSLVGQGATEAFF.

This clonotype has a count of ten or more. The rearrangement links TRBV29-1 to TRBJ1-4; TRBD1 is a possible D gene (5 bases). V dropped 8 bases and J dropped 8 bases, with 18 bases sitting between them. Per germline, CDR1 SQVTM and CDR2 ANQGSEA. This CDR3 spans 13 amino acids. The DNA of the CDR3 is TGCAGCCCCCCGGTCAGGGCAGGCGAAAAACTGTTTTTT. Protein sequence: CSPPVRAGEKLFF.

This clonotype was recorded many times. The chain combines TRBV7-8 with TRBJ1-1; D is perhaps TRBD1 (6 bases). Per germline, CDR1 SGHVS and CDR2 FQNEAQ. The CDR3 totals 12 residues. Trimming took off 0 bases at V and 10 bases at J, with 9 bases between the two ends. In DNA form, the CDR3 reads TGTGCCAGCAGCTTAGCCCAGGGGAGAGCTTTCTTT. It encodes CASSLAQGRAFF.

Many counts were recorded for this clonotype. V and J are TRBV12-3 or TRBV12-4 and TRBJ1-1, with D maybe TRBD1 (6 bases). CDR3 size: 15 residues. The V and J ends lost 3 bases and 3 bases respectively, with 14 bases between them. The CDR3 is CASSFLRGRDTEAFF. CDR3 nucleotide sequence: TGTGCCAGCAGTTTCTTGCGGGGGCGAGACACTGAAGCTTTCTTT.

This clonotype has ten or more counts. The chain employs TRBV7-3 and TRBJ2-3; 10 bases agree with TRBD2. Germline V CDR1 and CDR2: SGHTA, FQGTGA. This CDR3 contains 15 residues. V lost 5 bases to trimming and J lost 1 base; unmatched junction nucleotides: 3. The CDR3 is CASSPGTSGTDTQYF. In DNA form, the CDR3 reads TGTGCCAGCAGCCCAGGGACTAGCGGCACAGATACGCAGTATTTT.

This clonotype was found many times. The gene calls are TRBV30 and TRBJ1-1; no definite D call. V was trimmed by 4 bases and J by 0 bases, leaving 9 bases between them. The CDR3 is 13 residues long. From germline, CDR1 is GTSNPN and CDR2 SVGIG (reference sequence). The CDR3 coding sequence is TGTGCCTGGATTCTCACCGTGAACACTGAAGCTTTCTTT. Protein product: CAWILTVNTEAFF.

In its sample, this clonotype was seen many times. The rearrangement uses TRBV18 and TRBJ2-7; D call uncertain. V lost 5 bases and J lost 0, with 8 bases in between. Germline V CDR1 and CDR2: KGHSH, LQKENI. The CDR3 is 13 residues long. The CDR3 protein is CASSSGVSYEQYF. In DNA form, the CDR3 reads TGTGCCAGCTCAAGTGGGGTCTCCTACGAGCAGTACTTC.

Many counts were recorded for this clonotype. The chain couples TRBV7-8 to TRBJ1-1; D is ambiguous. Trimming cost V 2 bases and J 8 bases, with 6 bases left between them. The CDR3 covers 11 residues. In germline, CDR1 is SGHVS, CDR2 FQNEAQ. The CDR3 DNA reads TGTGCCAGCAGCTTATACGCGGAAGCTTTCTTT. It is translated as CASSLYAEAFF.